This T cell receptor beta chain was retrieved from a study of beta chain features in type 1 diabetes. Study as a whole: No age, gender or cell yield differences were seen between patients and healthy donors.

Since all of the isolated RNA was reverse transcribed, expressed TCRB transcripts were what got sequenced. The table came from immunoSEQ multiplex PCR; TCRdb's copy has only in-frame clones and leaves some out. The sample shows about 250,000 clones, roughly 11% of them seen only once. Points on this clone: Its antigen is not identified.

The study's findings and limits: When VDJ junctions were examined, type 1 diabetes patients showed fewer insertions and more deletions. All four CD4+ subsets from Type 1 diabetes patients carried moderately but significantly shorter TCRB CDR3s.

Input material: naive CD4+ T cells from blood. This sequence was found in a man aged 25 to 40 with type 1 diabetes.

The CDR3 region is CASSDAGPNSPLHF. The CDR3 coding sequence is TGTGCCAGCAGTGATGCAGGGCCTAATTCACCCCTCCACTTT. This chain connects TRBV2 to TRBJ1-6; perhaps TRBD1 as D (5 bases). Germline-derived CDR1 and CDR2 are SNHLY and FYNNEI. With 3 bases removed from V and 6 bases from J, the gap between germline ends came to 9 bases. The CDR3 runs 14 residues.